This T cell receptor beta chain was sequenced during a study of graft-versus-host responses after intestinal transplantation. TCRdb keeps only in-frame clones here, not all; method: immunoSEQ multiplex PCR. The sample has about 40,000 clones, roughly 89% seen once. The source material was PBMCs, sampled approximately 320 days after intestinal transplant. The receptor's source is a human patient who received an intestinal transplant, so some T cells may come from the graft donor.

This chain's CDR3 is CASWNRLAGGQQGTDTQYF. DNA for the CDR3: TGTGCCAGCTGGAACAGGCTAGCGGGAGGCCAGCAAGGCACAGATACGCAGTATTTT. The chain links TRBV2 to TRBJ2-3; 11 bases line up with TRBD2. The CDR3 consists of 19 residues. Germline CDR1 is SNHLY and CDR2 is FYNNEI. Germline trimming cut 8 bases from V and 1 base from J; bases unmatched to any gene: 17.